Shown below are 27 T cell receptor beta chains from a single sample sequenced in a study of T cell repertoires in cytomegalovirus infection. In TCRdb, the reads were re-called with MiXCR into one record per CDR3 protein. Here the sample spans about 350,000 distinct CDR3 sequences, approximately 30% being singletons. These receptors lack a known antigen. Sample: cultured PBMCs, taken from culture after CMV antigen stimulation. Source of these receptors: a human donor in good health (CMV status not recorded). Some clones in this sample may be carry-over from other donors' samples.

This clonotype was counted between two and nine times. V and J are TRBV28 and TRBJ2-7; TRBD2 matches at 12 bases. The CDR3 has 17 residues. CDR1 and CDR2 (germline): MDHEN, SYDVKM. Unmatched junction bases numbered 5, after V lost 2 bases and J lost 0 bases. DNA for the CDR3: TGTGCCAGCAGTTTACGACTAGCGGGGGTGCGCTCCTACGAGCAGTACTTC. Amino acid sequence: CASSLRLAGVRSYEQYF. The variable domain in full, completed from reference TRBV28 and TRBJ2-7, reads DVKVTQSSRYLVKRTGEKVFLECVQDMDHENMFWYRQDPGLGLRLIYFSYDVKMKEKGDIPEGYSVSREKKERFSLILESASTNQTSMYLCASSLRLAGVRSYEQYFGPGTRLTVT.

The chain links TRBV6-2 or TRBV6-3 to TRBJ2-3, with D maybe TRBD1 (5 bases). The ends were cut back, 8 bases at V and 2 bases at J, with 11 bases in the middle. Germline lookup yields CDR1 MNHEY and CDR2 SVGEGT. This CDR3 is 13 amino acids long. The CDR3 DNA reads TGTGCCAGCGGGGCCGCGGACACAGATACGCAGTATTTT. Its translation is CASGAADTDTQYF.

This clonotype has at least ten counts. The rearrangement joins TRBV30 to TRBJ2-1, with TRBD1 matching over 9 bases. V shed 3 bases and J 13 bases; nucleotides not matched to a gene: 7. The germline V gene encodes CDR1 GTSNPN and CDR2 SVGIG (reference sequence). The length of the CDR3 is 12 residues. The CDR3 DNA reads as TGTGCCTGGAGGGGACAGGGCTCGGCCCAGTTCTTC. Protein: CAWRGQGSAQFF. The variable domain in full, with the rest retrieved from reference TRBV30 and TRBJ2-1, is SQTIHQWPATLVQPVGSPLSLECTVEGTSNPNLYWYRQAAGRGLQLLFYSVGIGQISSEVPQNLSASRPQDRQFILSSKKLLLSDSGFYLCAWRGQGSAQFFGPGTRLTVL.

V gene TRBV7-2 combines with J gene TRBJ1-2; TRBD1 agrees at 7 bases. V gave up 4 bases and J gave up 4 bases; unmatched junction bases: 6. The CDR3 is 14 amino acids. The germline CDR1 and CDR2 sequences are SGHTA and FQGNSA. CDR3 residues: CASSSSGTVYGYTF. The DNA of the CDR3 is TGTGCCAGCAGCTCTTCTGGGACAGTCTATGGCTACACCTTC.

This clonotype was seen only a few times. The chain couples TRBV7-2 to TRBJ2-3, with 10 nucleotides matching TRBD1. CDR3 length: 13 amino acids. The junction had 1 base not matched to a gene; V was cut back by 5 bases and J by 5 bases. Per germline, CDR1 SGHTA and CDR2 FQGNSA. The CDR3 DNA follows: TGTGCCAGCAGCGGGGACAGGGGAGATACGCAGTATTTT. Translating gives CASSGDRGDTQYF.

The V call is TRBV4-1, the J call TRBJ2-1, with 10 bases aligning to TRBD1. The CDR3 consists of 20 residues. The germline V gene has CDR1 MGHRA and CDR2 YSYEKL. The V and J ends lost 0 bases and 4 bases, in that order; junction bases with no gene match: 15. CDR3 in amino acids: CASSQDAQTGGAGWYNEQFF. In nucleotides, the CDR3 is TGCGCCAGCAGCCAAGATGCCCAGACAGGGGGCGCGGGATGGTACAATGAGCAGTTCTTC.

On this clonotype: This may stem from a read error, because a much larger clone lies one nucleotide away. The rearrangement links TRBV7-2 to TRBJ2-2; 8 bases map to TRBD1. Germline loops: CDR1 SGHTA, CDR2 FQGNSA. The CDR3 length is 17 residues. In DNA, the CDR3 is TGTGTCAGCAGCCTGAGACCGGGACAGGCGCCCACCGGGGAGCTGTTTTTT. It specifies CVSSLRPGQAPTGELFF. Full variable domain (rest looked up from reference TRBV7-2 and TRBJ2-2): GAGVSQSPSNKVTEKGKDVELRCDPISGHTALYWYRQSLGQGLEFLIYFQGNSAPDKSGLPSDRFSAERTGGSVSTLTIQRTQQEDSAVYLCVSSLRPGQAPTGELFFGEGSRLTVL.

The chain carries TRBV27 and TRBJ2-1; tentative D call: TRBD2 (5 bases). This CDR3 has 15 amino acids. Trimming removed 5 bases from V and 2 bases from J, with 13 bases in between. Germline CDR1 is MNHEY and CDR2 is SMNVEV (reference sequence). The chain's CDR3 is CASSPTSSPYNEQFF. The CDR3 DNA is TGTGCCAGCAGTCCAACTAGTTCACCCTACAATGAGCAGTTCTTC.

V gene TRBV2 combines with J gene TRBJ2-3; D may be TRBD1 (6 bases). From germline, CDR1 is SNHLY and CDR2 FYNNEI. The CDR3 runs 16 residues. With 8 bases removed from V and 5 bases from J, the gap between germline ends came to 23 bases. DNA for the CDR3: TGTGCCAGCGGATTAGGGGGTACAACGACCGGAGATACGCAGTATTTT. It specifies CASGLGGTTTGDTQYF.

The chain uses TRBV11-2 and TRBJ1-2; a weak D match, TRBD1 (5 bases). The CDR3 sequence is 14 residues long. Per the germline V gene, CDR1 is SGHAT and CDR2 is FQNNGV. V lost 4 bases, J lost 2 bases, and 11 bases lay in between. CDR3 sequence reads: CASSWGNGNYGYTF. CDR3 nucleotide sequence: TGTGCCAGCAGCTGGGGCAATGGGAACTATGGCTACACCTTC.

This clonotype was detected a few times. The chain combines TRBV7-2 with TRBJ2-3; 11 positions match TRBD2. The V gene end was trimmed by 0 bases and the J gene end by 4 bases; junction bases not matched to a gene: 3. This CDR3 has 16 residues. Germline CDR1 and CDR2: SGHTA and FQGNSA. The CDR3 is CASSLAGTSGPDTQYF. The CDR3 nucleotides read TGTGCCAGCAGCTTAGCCGGGACTAGCGGTCCAGATACGCAGTATTTT.

This clonotype came up a few times. The chain carries TRBV27 and TRBJ1-2; tentative D call: TRBD1 (5 bases). With 2 bases removed from V and 4 bases from J, the gap between germline ends came to 14 bases. The CDR3 spans 15 residues. CDR1 is MNHEY, CDR2 SMNVEV, per germline (reference sequence). For the CDR3, the DNA is TGTGCCAGCAGTTTAAGGGACCGCCGGCCCTATGGCTACACCTTC. The encoded protein is CASSLRDRRPYGYTF.

Comments on this clonotype: A much larger clone lies a single base off, so this may be a read error. The genes are TRBV7-2 and TRBJ2-5; TRBD1 matches 7 bases. The CDR3 loop spans 16 amino acids. The germline V gene encodes CDR1 SGHTA and CDR2 FQGNSA. CDR3 sequence: CASSLAKTGIQQTQYF. As DNA, the CDR3 is TGTGCCAGCAGCTTAGCCAAGACAGGGATCCAACAGACCCAGTACTTC.

This chain uses TRBV12-3 or TRBV12-4 with TRBJ2-1; 8 nucleotides agree with TRBD1. The CDR3 loop spans 14 amino acids. Trimming at V came to 5 bases and at J to 10 bases, leaving 10 bases not matched to a gene. The CDR3 DNA reads TGTGCCAGCAGTGACAGGGGCCAGGCTGTGGAGCAGTTCTTC. Protein sequence: CASSDRGQAVEQFF.

The chain recombines TRBV19 with TRBJ2-1; possibly TRBD2 for D (5 bases). The CDR3 runs 13 residues. Trimming removed 1 base from V and 6 bases from J, with 7 bases in between. Germline V lookup: CDR1 LNHDA, CDR2 SQIVND (reference sequence). The CDR3 region has the DNA TGTGCCAGTAGTATAGGTGCGGGCAATGAGCAGTTCTTC. Protein: CASSIGAGNEQFF.

V is TRBV6-2 or TRBV6-3 and J is TRBJ2-3; D is unclear. The CDR3 extends over 13 amino acids. The germline CDR1 and CDR2 sequences are MNHEY and SVGEGT. The germline V and J ends were trimmed by 6 bases and 3 bases, with 10 bases remaining between them. For the CDR3, the DNA is TGTGCCAGCAGCCCTTCCGCGACAGATACGCAGTATTTT. Translating it yields CASSPSATDTQYF.

This clonotype was picked up many times. This CDR3 reads CSPRQGVEYGYTF. CDR3 nucleotide sequence: TGCAGTCCAAGACAGGGGGTAGAGTATGGCTACACCTTC. The chain recombines TRBV20-1 with TRBJ1-2; 9 positions match TRBD1. The length of the CDR3 is 13 residues. Per the germline V gene, CDR1 is DFQATT and CDR2 is SNEGSKA (reference sequence). Germline trimming cut 8 bases from V and 5 bases from J; bases unmatched to any gene: 9.

This clonotype came up a few times. V usage is TRBV7-9 and J usage is TRBJ2-6; no definite D call. V lost 6 bases and J 0 bases, leaving 24 bases between the germline ends. CDR1 SEHNR and CDR2 FQNEAQ come from the germline V gene (reference sequence). The CDR3 runs to 20 residues. As DNA, the CDR3 is TGTGCCAGCAGGCCTAAGGAACGGGCGCACCCTAGCTCTGGGGCCAACGTCCTGACTTTC. Translation gives CASRPKERAHPSSGANVLTF.

V usage is TRBV18 and J usage is TRBJ1-5, with D maybe TRBD1 (6 bases). V was cut by 4 bases and J by 5 bases, with 12 bases left in between. Germline V gives CDR1 KGHSH, CDR2 LQKENI. CDR3 size: 14 residues. CDR3 sequence: CASSRTEGDQPQHF. The CDR3 bases are TGTGCCAGCTCACGGACAGAGGGAGATCAGCCCCAGCATTTT.

CDR3 sequence: CASSRPGNYGYTF. CDR3 nucleotides: TGCGCCAGCAGCCGTCCAGGGAACTATGGCTACACCTTC. The V gene is TRBV4-1, the J gene TRBJ1-2, with a possible D match to TRBD1 (5 bases). Per germline, CDR1 MGHRA and CDR2 YSYEKL. The CDR3 is 13 amino acids. V gave up 4 bases and J gave up 2 bases, with 8 bases separating them.

The CDR3 region has the DNA TGTGCCAGCAGTGAAGTCCCCGGCCCAAAAGGCTACACCTTC. Its protein product is CASSEVPGPKGYTF. The chain has TRBV6-1 and TRBJ1-2; D uncertain. The germline V gene encodes CDR1 MNHNS and CDR2 SASEGT. Trimming pared 1 base from V and 8 bases from J, leaving 14 bases between. CDR3 length equals 14 residues.

Ten or more counts support this clonotype. The V call is TRBV7-2, the J call TRBJ2-4, with 7 positions matching TRBD1. Germline V CDR1 and CDR2: SGHTA, FQGNSA. Unmatched junction bases numbered 5, after V lost 1 base and J lost 8 bases. This CDR3 region has 14 residues. This CDR3 reads CASSLGQGVDIQYF. CDR3 nucleotide sequence: TGTGCCAGCAGCTTAGGGCAGGGGGTGGACATTCAGTACTTC.

This clonotype was recorded a few times. The chain joins TRBV6-2 or TRBV6-3 to TRBJ1-5; 7 bases fit TRBD1. The CDR3 spans 14 residues. The germline V gene has CDR1 MNHEY and CDR2 SVGEGT. V was clipped by 6 bases and J by 2 bases; unmatched bases: 4. This chain's CDR3 is CASRAGTGNQPQHF. The CDR3 DNA reads TGTGCCAGCAGGGCCGGGACAGGCAATCAGCCCCAGCATTTT.

This clonotype was observed a few times. The V gene is TRBV6-1, the J gene TRBJ1-5; weak D call: TRBD1 (5 bases). CDR1 MNHNS and CDR2 SASEGT come from the germline V gene. The CDR3 length is 16 residues. The V and J ends lost 3 bases and 2 bases respectively, with 14 bases between them. CDR3: CASSDRQMAGNQPQHF. The CDR3 DNA sequence: TGTGCCAGCAGTGATAGACAGATGGCGGGCAATCAGCCCCAGCATTTT.

This clonotype appeared a few times. The genes are TRBV10-2 and TRBJ1-1; TRBD1 matches at 8 bases. Germline lookup yields CDR1 WSHSY and CDR2 SAAADI. The J segment lost 5 bases and the V segment lost 2 bases, leaving 7 bases of the junction unmatched. This CDR3 is built from 15 residues. CDR3 DNA: TGCGCCAGCAGTGAGCCCGGACAGGGTGAGACTGAAGCTTTCTTT. It is translated as CASSEPGQGETEAFF.

Ten or more counts support this clonotype. The chain links TRBV7-2 to TRBJ2-1; D is undetermined. CDR3 size: 16 residues. Germline assignment: CDR1 SGHTA and CDR2 FQGNSA. V was clipped by 7 bases and J by 5 bases, with 21 bases between them. For the CDR3, the DNA is TGTGCCAGCAACACCCATACCTCCATAAGCGACAATGAGCAGTTCTTC. Its translation: CASNTHTSISDNEQFF.

The V call is TRBV6-2 or TRBV6-3, the J call TRBJ2-1; no firm D call. The CDR3 is made up of 13 amino acids. From germline, CDR1 is MNHEY and CDR2 SVGEGT. Trimming removed 0 bases at V and 7 bases at J, with 7 bases between. CDR3 loop: CASSYSEGNEQFF. The DNA for the CDR3 is TGTGCCAGCAGTTACTCGGAAGGGAATGAGCAGTTCTTC.